This TCR beta chain stems from a study of early T cells in non-severe SARS-CoV-2 infection. The overall study: Unsorted whole-blood RNA was sequenced in bulk, leaving chains unpaired.

This clonotype has a handful of counts. Its target is not known. TCRdb re-analysed the 5' RACE reads in MiXCR, keeping a single row per CDR3 protein. The table has roughly 75,000 distinct CDR3 sequences, roughly 12% seen once. Study conclusions and caveats: A preference for anti-spike CD8 responses marked VDJdb matching, which missed private and CD4 specificities.

This CDR3 spans 16 amino acids. Trimming cost V 2 bases and J 0 bases, with 11 bases left between them. Germline V lookup: CDR1 SGHTA, CDR2 FQGNSA. The clonotype was recovered from an adult who was a healthcare worker with PCR-confirmed SARS-CoV-2 infection or an uninfected control (not recorded which). The specimen sequenced was whole blood. The genes are TRBV7-2 and TRBJ2-1; either TRBD1 or TRBD2 may supply D (5 bases each). The CDR3 spells CASSLIGGDSYNEQFF. The DNA of the CDR3 is TGTGCCAGCAGCTTAATTGGGGGTGACTCCTACAATGAGCAGTTCTTC.